This T cell receptor beta chain was found in a study of T cells in women clearing cervical HPV infection. Overall study context: Only a few women had HLA typing results available.

The V end lost 3 bases, the J end lost 4 bases, and 9 bases lay between the germline ends. Looked up from germline, CDR1 is SEHNR and CDR2 is FQNEAQ (reference sequence). CDR3 length: 13 amino acids. As concerns this clone: Its antigen is unidentified. Coverage ceases 3 residues before the CDR3 finishes, and the germline J gene fills in the end.

immunoSEQ multiplex PCR used an average of roughly 1,300 ng genomic DNA. The data were produced by immunoSEQ multiplex PCR, yet TCRdb's version contains in-frame clones alone and is incomplete. This sample's table reports about 24,000 clones. All participants had a single incident cervical HPV16 infection, and prevalent HPV16 infections were excluded. Findings and caveats of the study: CIN3+ cases had significantly higher TCR richness than controls; evenness did not differ.

The chain carries TRBV7-9 and TRBJ1-1; D is unresolved. The sequencing input was blood buffy coat. The sequence was collected from a woman aged 18 to 69 with a cervical HPV16 infection that either progressed to CIN3+ or cleared (not recorded which). The DNA read from the CDR3 is TGTGCCAGCAGCTTTCTCCAGGCCACTGAA. The encoded protein is CASSFLQATE. The entire CDR3 is CASSFLQATEAFF.